The T cell receptor beta chain described here comes from a study of T cells in Graves' hyperthyroidism and ophthalmopathy. Background on the study: Specimen type is peripheral blood, collected at initial diagnosis prior to any treatment.

Template material for amplifying TCR beta CDR3 regions consisted of RNA transcripts. The study used the HTBI primer set for a first-round RT-PCR of the TCR CDR3. From the multiplex PCR reads, TCRdb called clonotypes with MiXCR, one entry per CDR3 protein. The sample has about 370,000 distinct CDR3 sequences, over 12% seen once; the top ten hold about 21%. This clonotype was recorded many times. No antigen is known for it. Among ophthalmopathy patients, the Clinical Activity Score reached at least 3, the NOSPECS grade reached at least 4, and duration remained under 3 months. Overall study results and limits: The model's output predicted ophthalmopathy at a median of about 5.9 months prior to onset. Most expanded thyroid clonotypes above 0.001 also appeared in blood.

The sequenced sample consisted of blood. The clonotype comes from a woman aged 55-69 years with Graves' ophthalmopathy.

Here the CDR3 reads CASSPQGGGYEQYF. In DNA form, the CDR3 reads TGTGCCAGCAGTCCCCAGGGAGGTGGTTACGAGCAGTACTTC. The chain links TRBV28 to TRBJ2-7; a weak D match, TRBD2 (6 bases). CDR3 length equals 14 residues. Trimming stripped 5 bases from V and 4 bases from J, with 15 bases between. Germline values: CDR1 MDHEN, CDR2 SYDVKM.